The 12 T cell receptor beta chains listed next were all sequenced from one sample in a study of radiation and T cells in renal cell carcinoma. This table comes from immunoSEQ multiplex PCR, and its TCRdb copy is limited to in-frame clones, with some not included. The sample yields roughly 120,000 clones, approximately 75% seen once. The time point denotes: blood 2 weeks post-SBRT. Treatment of the sample: 15 Gy SBRT to primary tumor, nephrectomy 4 weeks later. The sequencing here drew on blood, taken from a patient whose treatment included radiotherapy and nephrectomy. These TCRs come from a woman aged 60-70 years with renal cell carcinoma.

This chain links TRBV6-4 with TRBJ2-3; TRBD1 aligns across 7 bases. This CDR3 is built from 14 residues. With 3 bases clipped from V and 1 base from J, the junction kept 1 base outside the gene matches. Germline loops: CDR1 MRHNA, CDR2 SNTAGT. CDR3 amino acids: CASSEQGGTDTQYF. For the CDR3, the DNA is TGTGCCAGCAGTGAGCAGGGGGGCACAGATACGCAGTATTTT.

The chain recombines TRBV6-5 with TRBJ1-1; 9 bases are a match to TRBD1. The CDR3 is 13 residues long. Germline values: CDR1 MNHEY, CDR2 SVGAGI. Germline trimming cut 6 bases from V and 5 bases from J; bases unmatched to any gene: 4. DNA for the CDR3: TGTGCCAGCAGGGACAGGGGACGGACTGAAGCTTTCTTT. It encodes CASRDRGRTEAFF.

The chain joins TRBV5-8 to TRBJ2-3, with 8 bases aligning to TRBD1. This CDR3 region has 15 residues. Germline values: CDR1 SGHTS, CDR2 YDEGEE. V shed 4 bases, J shed 0 bases, and the junction held 4 bases outside the gene matches. The CDR3 nucleotides read TGTGCCAGCAGCCCGGGACAGGCGAGCACAGATACGCAGTATTTT. Amino acid sequence: CASSPGQASTDTQYF.

This clone occurred once. The chain has TRBV19 and TRBJ2-5; 11 bases are shared with TRBD1. CDR1 is LNHDA, CDR2 SQIVND, per germline (reference sequence). The CDR3 length is 14 residues. V trimming: 4 bases; J trimming: 4 bases; junction bases outside the gene matches: 2. CDR3 nucleotides: TGTGCCAGTAGTAGGGGACAGGGGGGAGAGACCCAGTACTTC. Amino acids: CASSRGQGGETQYF. The whole variable domain, remainder taken from reference TRBV19 and TRBJ2-5, is DGGITQSPKYLFRKEGQNVTLSCEQNLNHDAMYWYRQDPGQGLRLIYYSQIVNDFQKGDIAEGYSVSREKKESFPLTVTSAQKNPTAFYLCASSRGQGGETQYFGPGTRLLVL.

This clone was picked up one time. The chain employs TRBV4-3 and TRBJ2-6; 8 nucleotides agree with TRBD1. Germline CDR1 and CDR2: LGHNA and YSLEER. There are 17 residues in the CDR3. Unmatched junction bases numbered 5, after V lost 0 bases and J lost 4 bases. CDR3 protein: CASSQDQGAQGANVLTF. CDR3 coding DNA: TGCGCCAGCAGCCAAGATCAGGGGGCGCAAGGGGCCAACGTCCTGACTTTC.

The sample holds a few counts of this clone. The gene calls are TRBV19 and TRBJ1-4; D not certain. CDR1 and CDR2 from the germline V gene are LNHDA and SQIVND (reference sequence). The CDR3 covers 10 residues. Trimming cost V 6 bases and J 7 bases, with 3 bases left between them. The CDR3 DNA is TGTGCCAGTAGCTCTGAAAAACTGTTTTTT. Encoded protein: CASSSEKLFF.

The CDR3 DNA reads as TGTGCCAGCAGCGCACCACAGGGGGCTACTGGGGCCAACGTCCTGACTTTC. Protein product: CASSAPQGATGANVLTF. This chain joins TRBV9 and TRBJ2-6; TRBD1 aligns across 9 bases. After removal of 3 bases from V and 2 bases from J, the junction contained 6 bases not matched to a gene. Germline CDR1 is SGDLS and CDR2 is YYNGEE. The CDR3 covers 17 residues.

The rearrangement joins TRBV6-1 to TRBJ2-4; D is unclear. CDR1 and CDR2 (germline): MNHNS, SASEGT. The V and J ends lost 1 base and 2 bases respectively, with 3 bases between them. This CDR3 spans 13 amino acids. For the CDR3, the DNA is TGTGCCAGCAGTGAAGGCCCCAAAAACATTCAGTACTTC. It codes for CASSEGPKNIQYF.

The table lists this clone with a few counts. The gene calls are TRBV2 and TRBJ1-4; D is ambiguous. V was clipped by 4 bases and J by 14 bases, with 11 bases between them. Germline lookup yields CDR1 SNHLY and CDR2 FYNNEI. This CDR3 region has 11 residues. The DNA for the CDR3 is TGTGCCAGCAGTGGGACCTTAGGGCTGTTTTTT. Residues: CASSGTLGLFF.

The rearrangement joins TRBV5-6 to TRBJ1-5; no firm D call. V lost 0 bases and J lost 5, with 9 bases in between. The CDR3 extends over 14 amino acids. The V gene's germline CDR1 is SGHDT and CDR2 YYEEEE. CDR3 coding DNA: TGTGCCAGCAGCTTGGGCCCGAGGGATCAGCCCCAGCATTTT. Amino acid sequence: CASSLGPRDQPQHF.

The chain carries TRBV15 and TRBJ2-6; 8 positions agree with TRBD1. The CDR3 totals 15 residues. Losses at the gene ends were 5 bases for V and 2 bases for J; bases not matched to a gene: 2. The germline V gene has CDR1 LNHNV and CDR2 YYDKDF (reference sequence). CDR3 loop: CATSPGGAGANVLTF. CDR3 DNA sequence: TGTGCCACCAGCCCAGGGGGCGCTGGGGCCAACGTCCTGACTTTC.

The V gene is TRBV6-5, the J gene TRBJ1-2; maybe TRBD1 (5 bases). There are 13 residues in the CDR3. V shed 6 bases and J shed 7 bases, with 15 bases lying between them. Germline V gene lookup returns CDR1 MNHEY and CDR2 SVGAGI. The CDR3 sequence is CASSLLQGGGYTF. The CDR3 DNA sequence: TGTGCCAGCAGCCTCCTCCAGGGAGGTGGCTACACCTTC.